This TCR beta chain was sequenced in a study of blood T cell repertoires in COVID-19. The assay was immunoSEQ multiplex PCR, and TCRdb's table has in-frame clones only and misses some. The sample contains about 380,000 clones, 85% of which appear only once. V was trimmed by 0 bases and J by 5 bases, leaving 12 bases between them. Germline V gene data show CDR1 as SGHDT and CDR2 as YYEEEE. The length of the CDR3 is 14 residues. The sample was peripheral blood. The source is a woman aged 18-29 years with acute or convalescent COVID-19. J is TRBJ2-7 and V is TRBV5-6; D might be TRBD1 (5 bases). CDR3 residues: CASSLGQPLDEQYF. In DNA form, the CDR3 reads TGTGCCAGCAGCTTGGGACAGCCTTTGGACGAGCAGTACTTC. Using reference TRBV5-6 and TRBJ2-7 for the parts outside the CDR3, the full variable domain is DAGVTQSPTHLIKTRGQQVTLRCSPKSGHDTVSWYQQALGQGPQFIFQYYEEEERQRGNFPDRFSGHQFPNYSSELNVNALLLGDSALYLCASSLGQPLDEQYFGPGTRLTVT.